The next 30 T cell receptor beta chains were all read from a single sample in a study of blood T cells in healthy people across ages. The second PCR ran roughly 6 to 11 cycles with a sample-barcoded 5' primer and J-beta primers. TCRdb reprocessed the 5' RACE reads with MiXCR, giving one entry per CDR3 protein. The sample lists 1.5 million to 2 million distinct CDR3 sequences, approximately 40% seen once, with more than 20% in the top ten. The material sequenced was blood. These receptors all stem from a human donor in good health.

The rearrangement uses TRBV6-2 or TRBV6-3 and TRBJ2-3; 11 bases map to TRBD2. In germline, CDR1 is MNHEY, CDR2 SVGEGT. The CDR3 length is 15 residues. Trimming took 6 bases from V and 3 from J; bases not matched to a gene: 5. The CDR3 here is CASRPGTSGTDTQYF. CDR3 sequence (DNA): TGTGCCAGCAGGCCCGGGACTAGCGGTACAGATACGCAGTATTTT.

The chain is built from TRBV7-2 and TRBJ2-3; D uncertain. The CDR3 totals 13 residues. Trimming shortened V by 0 bases and J by 9 bases, and 10 bases separated the two germline ends. Germline CDR1 reads SGHTA; CDR2 reads FQGNSA. The CDR3 DNA sequence: TGTGCCAGCAGCTTAGCGCATACGCCGACGCAGTATTTT. It translates to CASSLAHTPTQYF. Filled out from reference TRBV7-2 and TRBJ2-3, the complete variable domain reads GAGVSQSPSNKVTEKGKDVELRCDPISGHTALYWYRQSLGQGLEFLIYFQGNSAPDKSGLPSDRFSAERTGGSVSTLTIQRTQQEDSAVYLCASSLAHTPTQYFGPGTRLTVL.

The V gene is TRBV28, the J gene TRBJ2-5; possible D gene TRBD1, 5 bases. Germline CDR1 is MDHEN and CDR2 is SYDVKM. The germline V and J ends were trimmed by 7 bases and 3 bases, with 12 bases remaining between them. The CDR3 spans 13 residues. The CDR3 DNA follows: TGTGCCAGCACCTCAGGGAAGAAAGAGACCCAGTACTTC. Its protein product is CASTSGKKETQYF. Using reference TRBV28 and TRBJ2-5 for the parts outside the CDR3, the full variable domain is DVKVTQSSRYLVKRTGEKVFLECVQDMDHENMFWYRQDPGLGLRLIYFSYDVKMKEKGDIPEGYSVSREKKERFSLILESASTNQTSMYLCASTSGKKETQYFGPGTRLLVL.

The chain employs TRBV7-7 and TRBJ2-7; TRBD1 agrees at 7 bases. From germline, CDR1 is SSHAT and CDR2 FNYEAQ (reference sequence). Germline trimming cut 5 bases from V and 2 bases from J; bases unmatched to any gene: 3. The CDR3 has 13 amino acids. CDR3 sequence reads: CASSKGQTYEQYF. For the CDR3, the DNA is TGTGCCAGCAGCAAGGGACAGACCTACGAGCAGTACTTC.

V gene TRBV7-2 combines with J gene TRBJ2-3; D gene unclear. CDR1 SGHTA and CDR2 FQGNSA come from the germline V gene. The V gene lost 5 bases and the J gene lost 1 base, with 13 bases spanning the gap. CDR3 length: 15 residues. Written as DNA, the CDR3 is TGTGCCAGCAGCGTCCCGGTGCCTGGCACAGATACGCAGTATTTT. This codes for CASSVPVPGTDTQYF.

Many counts were recorded for this clonotype. CDR3: CASSDSGGGDYNEQFF. The CDR3 bases are TGTGCCAGCAGTGACTCCGGCGGGGGAGATTACAATGAGCAGTTCTTC. The chain uses TRBV6-4 and TRBJ2-1; 7 nucleotides align to TRBD2. Germline lookup yields CDR1 MRHNA and CDR2 SNTAGT. The ends lost 0 bases at V and 4 bases at J; junction bases unmatched: 6. The CDR3 runs 16 residues.

This clonotype was seen a handful of times. This chain links TRBV5-1 with TRBJ2-3; possibly TRBD1 for D (5 bases). CDR1 is SGHRS and CDR2 is YFSETQ in the germline V gene. The V gene lost 3 bases and the J gene lost 1 base, with 9 bases spanning the gap. The CDR3 is 14 residues long. The chain's CDR3 is CASSSRQRTDTQYF. Here the CDR3 DNA reads TGCGCCAGCAGCTCTAGACAGCGCACAGATACGCAGTATTTT.

The gene calls are TRBV29-1 and TRBJ2-5; TRBD1 aligns across 8 bases. The germline gives CDR1 SQVTM, CDR2 ANQGSEA. V gave up 6 bases and J gave up 5 bases; unmatched junction bases: 5. CDR3 length: 12 residues. CDR3 nucleotides: TGCAGCGTAACAGGGGGTGGGGAGACCCAGTACTTC. Protein product: CSVTGGGETQYF. Variable domain in full (rest from reference TRBV29-1 and TRBJ2-5): SAVISQKPSRDICQRGTSLTIQCQVDSQVTMMFWYRQQPGQSLTLIATANQGSEATYESGFVIDKFPISRPNLTFSTLTVSNMSPEDSSIYLCSVTGGGETQYFGPGTRLLVL.

The chain has TRBV6-1 and TRBJ2-7; D gene unclear. V was shortened by 3 bases and J by 2 bases, with 11 bases between the two germline ends. This CDR3 has 14 amino acids. The germline gives CDR1 MNHNS, CDR2 SASEGT. The CDR3 nucleotides are TGTGCCAGCAGTGATATCAGGAAGACCTACGAGCAGTACTTC. Protein product: CASSDIRKTYEQYF.

The chain has TRBV7-9 and TRBJ2-3, with 10 bases identical to TRBD2. The CDR3 extends over 16 amino acids. The trim removed 3 bases at V and 0 bases at J, leaving 3 bases unmatched. Germline V gene data show CDR1 as SEHNR and CDR2 as FQNEAQ (reference sequence). The CDR3 is CASSLGLAFSTDTQYF. CDR3 nucleotide sequence: TGTGCCAGCAGCTTGGGACTAGCGTTTAGCACAGATACGCAGTATTTT. Drawing the rest from reference TRBV7-9 and TRBJ2-3, the complete variable domain is DTGVSQNPRHKITKRGQNVTFRCDPISEHNRLYWYRQTLGQGPEFLTYFQNEAQLEKSRLLSDRFSAERPKGSFSTLEIQRTEQGDSAMYLCASSLGLAFSTDTQYFGPGTRLTVL.

This clonotype came up a few times. The chain recombines TRBV2 with TRBJ2-7; TRBD2 matches at 8 bases. The closer fit of TRBJ2-5 to the DNA end suggests the J call may be wrong. The CDR3 is 13 residues long. Germline V gives CDR1 SNHLY, CDR2 FYNNEI. The CDR3 region is CASTWTSWETQYF. CDR3 DNA: TGTGCCAGCACCTGGACTAGCTGGGAGACCCAGTACTTC.

V and J are TRBV28 and TRBJ2-3; the D call may be TRBD1 or TRBD2 (7 bases each). The germline V gene has CDR1 MDHEN and CDR2 SYDVKM. CDR3 size: 15 residues. V dropped 3 bases and J dropped 11 bases, with 21 bases sitting between them. The CDR3 bases are TGTGCCAGCAGTTTCGCCTCCCAGGGGGGGTACGAGCAGTATTTT. Its protein product is CASSFASQGGYEQYF.

The chain carries TRBV28 and TRBJ2-3; 7 bases agree with TRBD2. The V and J ends lost 8 bases and 8 bases, in that order; junction bases with no gene match: 13. Germline CDR1 and CDR2: MDHEN and SYDVKM. This CDR3 is built from 14 residues. CDR3: CASRSGEARGTQYF. The CDR3 DNA is TGTGCCAGCCGGAGCGGGGAGGCCCGGGGTACGCAGTATTTT.

V usage is TRBV10-3 and J usage is TRBJ2-1; a weak D match, TRBD2 (5 bases). This CDR3 has 15 amino acids. Deletions cut 0 bases from V and 7 bases from J, with 13 bases between. Germline assignment: CDR1 ENHRY and CDR2 SYGVKD. The CDR3 nucleotides read TGTGCCATCAGTGAGTCGGTGGGTCCGGGGAATGAGCAGTTCTTC. This codes for CAISESVGPGNEQFF.

The rearrangement links TRBV30 to TRBJ2-3; no definite D call. CDR3 size: 13 residues. Trimming took off 2 bases at V and 5 bases at J, with 11 bases between the two ends. CDR1 and CDR2 (germline): GTSNPN, SVGIG (reference sequence). The CDR3: CAWSSLLGDTQYF. DNA for the CDR3: TGTGCCTGGAGTTCCCTCCTAGGAGATACGCAGTATTTT. The full variable domain, completed using reference TRBV30 and TRBJ2-3, is SQTIHQWPATLVQPVGSPLSLECTVEGTSNPNLYWYRQAAGRGLQLLFYSVGIGQISSEVPQNLSASRPQDRQFILSSKKLLLSDSGFYLCAWSSLLGDTQYFGPGTRLTVL.

The table lists this clonotype with a few counts. V and J are TRBV5-1 and TRBJ1-1; D not certain. The V end was cut by 3 bases, the J end by 1 base, with 10 bases between. CDR3 length equals 14 residues. Germline values: CDR1 SGHRS, CDR2 YFSETQ. CDR3 region: CASSWAPGNTEAFF. The CDR3 bases are TGCGCCAGCAGCTGGGCCCCGGGGAACACTGAAGCTTTCTTT.

This clonotype has only a few counts. V is TRBV20-1 and J is TRBJ1-4; tentatively, D is TRBD1 (6 bases). Germline values: CDR1 DFQATT, CDR2 SNEGSKA (reference sequence). The CDR3 runs 14 residues. The V and J ends lost 6 bases and 6 bases respectively, with 17 bases between them. CDR3 amino acids: CSAKQGRGHEKLFF. DNA for the CDR3: TGCAGTGCAAAACAGGGCCGAGGGCATGAAAAACTGTTTTTT.

This clonotype was observed a handful of times. The genes are TRBV15 and TRBJ2-3, with 11 nucleotides matching TRBD2. V shed 0 bases, J shed 2 bases, and the junction held 10 bases outside the gene matches. Germline lookup yields CDR1 LNHNV and CDR2 YYDKDF (reference sequence). The CDR3 is made up of 19 amino acids. The CDR3 DNA reads as TGTGCCACCAGCAGAGATCAGGCTAGCGGGGGGATATCCACAGATACGCAGTATTTT. It yields the protein CATSRDQASGGISTDTQYF.

This sequence joins TRBV6-2 or TRBV6-3 and TRBJ1-5; D may be TRBD1 (5 bases). The CDR3 extends over 13 amino acids. V was clipped by 6 bases and J by 2 bases, with 8 bases between them. CDR1 is MNHEY, CDR2 SVGEGT, per germline. CDR3 region: CASRGVGNQPQHF. The CDR3 nucleotides read TGTGCCAGCAGGGGGGTGGGCAATCAGCCCCAGCATTTT.

This chain joins TRBV4-1 and TRBJ2-1; 10 positions match TRBD1. The length of the CDR3 is 16 residues. Germline assignment: CDR1 MGHRA and CDR2 YSYEKL. The V gene end was trimmed by 1 base and the J gene end by 10 bases; junction bases not matched to a gene: 10. CDR3 bases: TGCGCCAGCAGCCAAGTTTCGACAGGGGGCTGGTACGAGCAGTTCTTC. Residues: CASSQVSTGGWYEQFF.

The rearrangement uses TRBV5-1 and TRBJ2-6; no firm D call. Trimming shortened V by 1 base and J by 0 bases, and 8 bases separated the two germline ends. Germline V CDR1 and CDR2: SGHRS, YFSETQ. The CDR3 contains 16 residues. CDR3 DNA: TGCGCCAGCAGCTTGCAAGGATACTCTGGGGCCAACGTCCTGACTTTC. Translating it yields CASSLQGYSGANVLTF.

This clonotype occurred a few times. Compared with germline, one end of the junction differs, possibly owing to a read error. This chain joins TRBV3-1 and TRBJ2-3; 7 positions agree with TRBD2. Germline CDR1 and CDR2: LGHDT and YNNKEL (reference sequence). The CDR3 sequence is 15 residues long. The CDR3 protein is CAGSPTRGWTDTQYF. CDR3 bases: TGTGCCGGCAGCCCGACGCGGGGGTGGACAGATACGCAGTATTTT.

The chain joins TRBV6-6 to TRBJ2-1; unclear D gene. CDR3 length: 13 amino acids. Germline V CDR1 and CDR2: MNHNY, SVGAGI (reference sequence). V was clipped by 0 bases and J by 8 bases, with 8 bases between them. DNA of the CDR3: TGTGCCAGCAGTTACTCGCGCTGGGATGAGCAGTTCTTC. This codes for CASSYSRWDEQFF.

The chain uses TRBV7-6 and TRBJ2-3; the D is unclear. V lost 1 base, J lost 5 bases, and 7 bases lay in between. This CDR3 is built from 13 residues. The V gene's germline CDR1 is SGHVS and CDR2 FNYEAQ. DNA for the CDR3: TGTGCCAGCAGCTTAGGCCTGATAGATACGCAGTATTTT. Its translation is CASSLGLIDTQYF.

V usage is TRBV5-1 and J usage is TRBJ2-5; 7 bases agree with TRBD2. Germline trimming cut 4 bases from V and 5 bases from J; bases unmatched to any gene: 11. The germline gives CDR1 SGHRS, CDR2 YFSETQ. The CDR3 is made up of 15 amino acids. CDR3 protein: CASSPHRSSGETQYF. As DNA, the CDR3 is TGCGCCAGCAGCCCGCATCGTAGTAGCGGGGAGACCCAGTACTTC.

This chain uses TRBV10-3 with TRBJ2-4, with TRBD1 as a possible D gene (5 bases). The J call may be wrong; the DNA end is better matched by TRBJ2-5. The CDR3 consists of 13 residues. CDR1 is ENHRY and CDR2 is SYGVKD in the germline V gene. This CDR3 reads CAIGRGWEETQYF. Here the CDR3 DNA reads TGTGCCATCGGTAGGGGATGGGAAGAGACCCAGTACTTC.

This clonotype was observed a few times. CDR3 sequence (DNA): TGTGCCAGCAGCACCGGACAGGGGGGGGAAGAGACCCAGTACTTC. It yields the protein CASSTGQGGEETQYF. The chain links TRBV5-8 to TRBJ2-5; 10 nucleotides align to TRBD1. The CDR3 has 15 amino acids. CDR1 and CDR2 from the germline V gene are SGHTS and YDEGEE. V trimming: 4 bases; J trimming: 3 bases; junction bases outside the gene matches: 6.

The chain recombines TRBV7-6 with TRBJ2-1, with 7 bases identical to TRBD1. Germline V lookup: CDR1 SGHVS, CDR2 FNYEAQ. This CDR3 is 14 amino acids long. The V segment lost 5 bases and the J segment 7 bases; nucleotides outside the gene matches: 8. This chain's CDR3 is CASSRQGDRNEQFF. The CDR3 coding sequence is TGTGCCAGCAGCCGACAGGGTGATAGGAATGAGCAGTTCTTC. Drawing the rest from reference TRBV7-6 and TRBJ2-1, the complete variable domain is GAGVSQSPRYKVTKRGQDVALRCDPISGHVSLYWYRQALGQGPEFLTYFNYEAQQDKSGLPNDRFSAERPEGSISTLTIQRTEQRDSAMYRCASSRQGDRNEQFFGPGTRLTVL.

This clonotype appeared a few times. V and J are TRBV29-1 and TRBJ2-7; 9 nucleotides line up with TRBD1. Germline assignment: CDR1 SQVTM and CDR2 ANQGSEA. J was trimmed by 6 bases and V by 4 bases; bases with no gene match: 7. The CDR3 length is 13 residues. CDR3 DNA sequence: TGCAGCGTTGGGGGGACAGGGCGACTCGAGCAGTACTTC. Translated, it gives CSVGGTGRLEQYF.

This chain connects TRBV12-3 or TRBV12-4 to TRBJ1-1; the D is unclear. Trimming cost V 7 bases and J 0 bases, with 12 bases left between them. The CDR3 is 14 residues long. The chain's CDR3 is CASTTGQLNTEAFF. Here the CDR3 DNA reads TGTGCCAGCACCACTGGGCAGCTGAACACTGAAGCTTTCTTT.